This TCR beta chain was recorded in a study of T cell clonality in common variable immunodeficiency. Sequencing was performed with immunoSEQ multiplex PCR; in TCRdb, only in-frame clones are kept and a portion is missing. The sample was found to contain 15,000 to 20,000 clones, and every one recurs. CVID subjects were neither ill nor on immunomodulatory or immunosuppressive medication at sampling. This clone was seen repeatedly, ten times or more. The antigen is unknown. The DNA ends 3 residues before the CDR3 does, and the rest of the CDR3 is filled in from the germline J gene. Study-level results: Reportedly, TCR beta sequences from common variable immunodeficiency showed fewer deletions and N-nucleotide insertions.

V lost 2 bases, J lost 3 bases, and 0 bases stayed unmatched. The CDR3 is 14 amino acids. The germline CDR1 and CDR2 sequences are LNHDA and SQIVND (reference sequence). V and J are TRBV19 and TRBJ2-7, with 11 positions matching TRBD2. This receptor was identified in a human donor with common variable immunodeficiency. Sequenced sample: peripheral blood mononuclear cells. The CDR3 bases that were read are TGTGCCAGTAGTATAACTAGCGGGAGCTACGAG. It encodes CASSITSGSYE. The whole CDR3 sequence is CASSITSGSYEQYF.